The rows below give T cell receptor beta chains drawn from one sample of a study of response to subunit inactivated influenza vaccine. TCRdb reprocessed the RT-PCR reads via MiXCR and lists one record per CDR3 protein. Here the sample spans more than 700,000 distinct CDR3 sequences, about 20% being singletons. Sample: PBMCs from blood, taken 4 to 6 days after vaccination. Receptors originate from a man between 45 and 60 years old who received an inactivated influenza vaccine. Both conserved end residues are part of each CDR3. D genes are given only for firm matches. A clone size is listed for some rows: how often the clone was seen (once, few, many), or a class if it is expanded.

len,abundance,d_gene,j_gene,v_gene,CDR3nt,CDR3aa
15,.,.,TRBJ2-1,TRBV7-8,TGTGCCAGCAGCCCCCGGGTGGGGGTAAACAATGAGCAGTTCTTC,CASSPRVGVNNEQFF
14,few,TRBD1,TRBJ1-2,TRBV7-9,TGTGCCAGCAGCATCCCGGGACAGGGAAATGGCTACACCTTC,CASSIPGQGNGYTF
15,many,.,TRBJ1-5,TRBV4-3,TGCGCCAGCAGCCAAGATGGGCTGAGCAATCAGCCCCAGCATTTT,CASSQDGLSNQPQHF
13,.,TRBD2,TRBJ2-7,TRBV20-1,TGCAGTGCTAGAGATATGGTAGCGGGGACGATACCCTTC,CSARDMVAGTIPF
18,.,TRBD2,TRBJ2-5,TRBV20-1,TGCAGTGCTAGAGAAGCCGCTGTACTAGCGGGGTCCCAAGAGACCCAGTACTTC,CSAREAAVLAGSQETQYF
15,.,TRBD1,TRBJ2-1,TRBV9,TGTGCCAGCAGCGTCCTGGACAGGGCATACAATGAGCAGTTCTTC,CASSVLDRAYNEQFF
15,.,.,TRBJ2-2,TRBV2,TGTGCCAGCAGTGTTTGGGGCGAGAACACCGGGGAGCTGTTTTTT,CASSVWGENTGELFF
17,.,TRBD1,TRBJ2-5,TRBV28,TGTGCCAGCAGTTTACCCCGCGACCGGGACAGGGATGAGACCCAGTACTTC,CASSLPRDRDRDETQYF
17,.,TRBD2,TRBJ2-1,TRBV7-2,TGTGCCAGCAGCTCCCCGTTCGTAGCGGGGGGGACAAATGAGCAGTTCTTC,CASSSPFVAGGTNEQFF
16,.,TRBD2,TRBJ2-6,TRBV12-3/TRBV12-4,TGTGCCAGCAGTATGGGGGGAGGGCCTGGGGCCAACGTCCTGACTTTC,CASSMGGGPGANVLTF
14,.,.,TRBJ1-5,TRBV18,TGTGCCAGCTCACCGGGGGGCGAAATTACGCCCCAGCATTTT,CASSPGGEITPQHF
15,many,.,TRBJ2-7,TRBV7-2,TGTGCCAGCAGCTTGGGGGGATTAAGATCCTACGAGCAGTACTTC,CASSLGGLRSYEQYF
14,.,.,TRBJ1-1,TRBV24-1,TGTGCCACCAGTGATCCCCGCGCGGGGGTTGAAGCTTTCTTT,CATSDPRAGVEAFF
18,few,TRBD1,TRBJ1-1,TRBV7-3,TGTGCCAGCAGCAAAGGAGAGTGGGACAGGGCGAGAAACACTGAAGCTTTCTTT,CASSKGEWDRARNTEAFF
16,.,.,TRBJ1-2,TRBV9,TGTGCCAGCAGCGTAGACCCTCGGACAGACAACTATGGCTACACCTTC,CASSVDPRTDNYGYTF
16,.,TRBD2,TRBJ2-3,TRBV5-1,TGCGCCAGCAGCTCTGTGACTAGCGGAGGCACAGATACGCAGTATTTT,CASSSVTSGGTDTQYF
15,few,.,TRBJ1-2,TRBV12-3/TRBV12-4,TGTGCCAGCAGTTTCGTCCTGGCAGTCGAGAGGAGCTACACCTTC,CASSFVLAVERSYTF
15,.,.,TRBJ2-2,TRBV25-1,TGTGCCAGCAGTGAATTAGGCAGGGGTACCGGGGAGCTGTTTTTT,CASSELGRGTGELFF
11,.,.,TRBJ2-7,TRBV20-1,TGCAGTGCTGAGGACGGCTACGAGCAGTACTTC,CSAEDGYEQYF
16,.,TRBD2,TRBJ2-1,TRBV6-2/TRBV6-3,TGTGCCAGCAGCTCGCGGGAGACGATACAATTCAATGAGCAGTTCTTC,CASSSRETIQFNEQFF
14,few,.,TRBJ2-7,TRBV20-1,TGCAGTGCTAGAGTCTCATGGGGATCCTACGAGCAGTACTTC,CSARVSWGSYEQYF
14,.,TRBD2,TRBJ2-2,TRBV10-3,TGTGCCATCCGGGGGGTTCGGGACACCGGGGAGCTGTTTTTT,CAIRGVRDTGELFF
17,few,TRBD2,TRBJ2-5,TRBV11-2,TGTGCCAGCAGCTTAGTTCTGGCGACTAGCGGTTTTGAGACCCAGTACTTC,CASSLVLATSGFETQYF
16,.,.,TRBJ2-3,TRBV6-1,TGTGCCAGCATCCCTAGTGAGTACGGGTCTCCAGATACGCAGTATTTT,CASIPSEYGSPDTQYF